The 25 T cell receptor beta chains below all came from one sample that was sequenced in a study of cytomegalovirus exposure and HLA in healthy donors. It was with 60 Vbeta and 13 Jbeta primers that the PCR ran. Using immunoSEQ multiplex PCR, the repertoire was profiled, and TCRdb retains in-frame clones only, with some absent. This sample has roughly 180,000 clones, with approximately 80% found just once. Material for sequencing was PBMCs. The receptors were gathered from a female donor in good health and CMV-seronegative.

This clone was detected only once. The chain couples TRBV9 to TRBJ2-7, with D unresolved. The CDR3 consists of 13 residues. Germline CDR1 and CDR2: SGDLS and YYNGEE. V lost 0 bases to trimming and J lost 2 bases, with 6 bases between them. Written as DNA, the CDR3 is TGTGCCAGCAGCGTAGGACATACCTACGAGCAGTACTTC. Protein sequence: CASSVGHTYEQYF.

This clone was detected only a few times. The chain recombines TRBV7-2 with TRBJ2-6; no clear D. Trimming removed 10 bases at V and 1 base at J, with 11 bases between. Germline loops: CDR1 SGHTA, CDR2 FQGNSA. CDR3 length: 14 amino acids. The CDR3 DNA is TGTGCCATCCTAAAGTCTTCTGGGGCCAACGTCCTGACTTTC. Its protein is CAILKSSGANVLTF.

This rearrangement joins TRBV2 to TRBJ2-3; the match to TRBD2 covers 9 bases. This CDR3 has 18 amino acids. Germline V gene lookup returns CDR1 SNHLY and CDR2 FYNNEI. J lost 1 base, V lost 6 bases, and 14 bases had no gene match. CDR3 loop: CASSSGTSSPRGTDTQYF. In DNA, the CDR3 is TGTGCCAGCAGCTCCGGGACTAGCTCACCCCGTGGCACAGATACGCAGTATTTT.

A single count supports this clone. This rearrangement joins TRBV19 to TRBJ2-2; 9 bases are a match to TRBD1. The CDR3 is 15 residues long. Trimming took 6 bases from V and 9 from J; bases not matched to a gene: 11. The germline V gene has CDR1 LNHDA and CDR2 SQIVND (reference sequence). The CDR3, as DNA: TGTGCCAGTAGGACCTACAGGGGGCGCGAAAGGGAGCTGTTTTTT. Protein sequence: CASRTYRGRERELFF.

The V call is TRBV5-1, the J call TRBJ1-2, with D unresolved. V gave up 0 bases and J gave up 1 base, with 10 bases separating them. This CDR3 has 15 residues. Per germline, CDR1 SGHRS and CDR2 YFSETQ. The CDR3 loop is CASSLEAGFNYGYTF. CDR3 DNA: TGCGCCAGCAGCTTGGAGGCAGGCTTTAACTATGGCTACACCTTC.

This clone was counted a few times. V and J are TRBV14 and TRBJ1-1; 8 nucleotides align to TRBD1. The CDR3 covers 12 residues. V shed 1 base, J shed 10 bases, and the junction held 2 bases outside the gene matches. From germline, CDR1 is SGHDN and CDR2 FVKESK. The CDR3 is CASSQVTGVAFF. For the CDR3, the DNA is TGTGCCAGCAGCCAAGTGACAGGGGTAGCTTTCTTT. The variable domain in full, completed from reference TRBV14 and TRBJ1-1, reads EAGVTQFPSHSVIEKGQTVTLRCDPISGHDNLYWYRRVMGKEIKFLLHFVKESKQDESGMPNNRFLAERTGGTYSTLKVQPAELEDSGVYFCASSQVTGVAFFGQGTRLTVV.

For the CDR3, the DNA is TGTGCCAGCAGACCTTCGGGACAGGGGTATAATTCACCCCTCCACTTT. This gives the protein CASRPSGQGYNSPLHF. The rearrangement uses TRBV25-1 and TRBJ1-6, with 10 bases aligning to TRBD1. The J segment lost 4 bases and the V segment lost 6 bases, leaving 6 bases of the junction unmatched. CDR3 length equals 16 residues. Germline V CDR1 and CDR2: MGHDK, SYGVNS.

The V and J genes are TRBV7-8 and TRBJ2-2; 8 bases align to TRBD2. V trimming: 5 bases; J trimming: 0 bases; junction bases outside the gene matches: 5. There are 16 residues in the CDR3. From germline, CDR1 is SGHVS and CDR2 FQNEAQ. The CDR3 coding sequence is TGTGCCAGCAGCATGAAAGCGGGAGCGAACACCGGGGAGCTGTTTTTT. As protein: CASSMKAGANTGELFF.

The rearrangement uses TRBV9 and TRBJ1-1; D gene unclear. V lost 3 bases to trimming and J lost 3 bases, with 6 bases between them. CDR1 is SGDLS, CDR2 YYNGEE, per germline. The CDR3 spans 12 residues. In DNA form, the CDR3 reads TGTGCCAGCAGCGATGACTACACTGAAGCTTTCTTT. Translated: CASSDDYTEAFF.

The chain couples TRBV28 to TRBJ2-7; D perhaps matches TRBD2 (7 bases). This CDR3 is built from 13 residues. Germline V gene sequence: CDR1 MDHEN, CDR2 SYDVKM. Between the trimmed V and J ends, which lost 3 bases and 4 bases, there was a span of 10 bases. The CDR3 loop is CASSLAGAYEQYF. In DNA, the CDR3 is TGTGCCAGCAGTTTGGCGGGGGCGTACGAGCAGTACTTC.

Only a few counts were recorded for this clone. V gene TRBV9 combines with J gene TRBJ1-4; 7 nucleotides align to TRBD1. The ends lost 4 bases at V and 7 bases at J; junction bases unmatched: 7. The germline V gene encodes CDR1 SGDLS and CDR2 YYNGEE. The CDR3 spans 14 residues. The CDR3 DNA sequence: TGTGCCAGCAGCCTCGGGACAGATCGTGAAAAACTGTTTTTT. Its translation: CASSLGTDREKLFF.

The chain has TRBV7-2 and TRBJ2-7; D gene uncertain. The CDR3 length is 11 residues. The ends were cut back, 2 bases at V and 5 bases at J, with 4 bases in the middle. From germline, CDR1 is SGHTA and CDR2 FQGNSA. The CDR3: CASSLSDEQYF. CDR3 DNA: TGTGCCAGCAGCTTATCCGACGAGCAGTACTTC.

The J gene is TRBJ2-3, the V gene TRBV5-1; 9 positions match TRBD2. Germline V gene sequence: CDR1 SGHRS, CDR2 YFSETQ. Trimming cost V 4 bases and J 0 bases; bases outside gene matches: 9. The length of the CDR3 is 17 residues. CDR3 residues: CASSGLAGVDSTDTQYF. As DNA, the CDR3 is TGCGCCAGCAGCGGATTAGCGGGGGTCGATAGCACAGATACGCAGTATTTT.

This chain connects TRBV29-1 to TRBJ1-1; D perhaps matches TRBD1 (6 bases). Germline values: CDR1 SQVTM, CDR2 ANQGSEA. V was clipped by 6 bases and J by 1 base, with 12 bases between them. This CDR3 contains 13 residues. The DNA for the CDR3 is TGCAGCGTGAAGGGGGGGCCGAACACTGAAGCTTTCTTT. This encodes CSVKGGPNTEAFF.

This chain joins TRBV7-9 and TRBJ2-3, with unresolved D. The V gene's germline CDR1 is SEHNR and CDR2 FQNEAQ (reference sequence). V lost 5 bases and J 2 bases, leaving 11 bases between the germline ends. This CDR3 comprises 14 residues. CDR3 coding DNA: TGTGCCAGCAGCCCGAGGCAGCACACAGATACGCAGTATTTT. This sequence encodes CASSPRQHTDTQYF.

The rearrangement joins TRBV6-6 to TRBJ1-2; D gene ambiguous. This CDR3 comprises 15 residues. Trimming left V 1 base short and J 6 bases short, with 15 bases between. The V gene's germline CDR1 is MNHNY and CDR2 SVGAGI (reference sequence). CDR3 nucleotide sequence: TGTGCCAGCAGTTACTTGTCAGGAGGGTCCCATGGCTACACCTTC. It is translated as CASSYLSGGSHGYTF.

The chain joins TRBV7-2 to TRBJ2-7; 13 positions match TRBD2. V was clipped by 5 bases and J by 7 bases; unmatched bases: 5. This CDR3 has 14 amino acids. Germline V lookup: CDR1 SGHTA, CDR2 FQGNSA. DNA of the CDR3: TGTGCCAGCAGCCTACCGGGACTAGCGGGGGAGCAGTACTTC. Encoded protein: CASSLPGLAGEQYF.

The V gene is TRBV4-3, the J gene TRBJ2-3, with 8 bases aligning to TRBD2. The CDR3 covers 14 residues. CDR1 and CDR2 (germline): LGHNA, YSLEER. J gave up 6 bases and V 0 bases, and 2 bases lay outside the gene matches. The CDR3 bases are TGCGCCAGCAGCCAAGAAGCGGGAGCGGATACGCAGTATTTT. Amino acids: CASSQEAGADTQYF.

V usage is TRBV30 and J usage is TRBJ2-6; TRBD1 matches 7 bases. Germline CDR1 is GTSNPN and CDR2 is SVGIG (reference sequence). The junction had 7 bases not matched to a gene; V was cut back by 7 bases and J by 1 base. The CDR3 is 15 residues long. The CDR3 loop is CASRDSRSGANVLTF. CDR3 DNA sequence: TGTGCCTCCCGGGACAGTAGATCTGGGGCCAACGTCCTGACTTTC.

V gene TRBV9 combines with J gene TRBJ2-5; tentative D call: TRBD1 (5 bases). V was cut by 0 bases and J by 4 bases, with 10 bases left in between. The CDR3 extends over 14 amino acids. Germline assignment: CDR1 SGDLS and CDR2 YYNGEE. The CDR3 bases are TGTGCCAGCAGCGTAGTTCCTAGGGGAGAGACCCAGTACTTC. As protein: CASSVVPRGETQYF.

Comments on this clone: Mismatch with germline at one junction end may stem from a read error. The rearrangement joins TRBV4-2 to TRBJ2-6, with TRBD1 identical over 9 bases. Germline V CDR1 and CDR2: LGHNA, YNFKEQ. The CDR3 is made up of 18 amino acids. DNA for the CDR3: TGTGCCAGCAGCCAGGGTGAGGGACAGGGCAATGGGGCCAACGGCCTGACTTTC. Amino acid sequence: CASSQGEGQGNGANGLTF.

The rearrangement uses TRBV19 and TRBJ2-3; D is undetermined. The CDR3 is 18 amino acids. V was cut by 1 base and J by 4 bases, with 21 bases left in between. Germline CDR1 is LNHDA and CDR2 is SQIVND (reference sequence). The DNA of the CDR3 is TGTGCCAGTAGTATAGTGCCCCGGCCGACTTACTTGGCAGATACGCAGTATTTT. The encoded protein is CASSIVPRPTYLADTQYF.

The chain has TRBV11-2 and TRBJ2-1; D not resolved. Germline V gene data show CDR1 as SGHAT and CDR2 as FQNNGV. The CDR3 covers 14 residues. V lost 5 bases and J 2 bases, leaving 10 bases between the germline ends. In nucleotides, the CDR3 is TGTGCCAGCAGCACTCGAGTAACCTACAATGAGCAGTTCTTC. Its translation is CASSTRVTYNEQFF.

The J gene is TRBJ1-1, the V gene TRBV19; D remains ambiguous. Germline values: CDR1 LNHDA, CDR2 SQIVND (reference sequence). The length of the CDR3 is 12 residues. V was cut by 6 bases and J by 0 bases, with 5 bases left in between. The CDR3 region has the DNA TGTGCCAGTAGGCTAATGAACACTGAAGCTTTCTTT. As protein: CASRLMNTEAFF.

In this sample, this clone turned up a few times. The chain uses TRBV6-5 and TRBJ2-3; D unresolved. This CDR3 has 15 amino acids. V was clipped by 7 bases and J by 0 bases, with 14 bases between them. CDR1 MNHEY and CDR2 SVGAGI come from the germline V gene. In nucleotides, the CDR3 is TGTGCCAGCACCTATGACTCGAGAAGCACAGATACGCAGTATTTT. This sequence encodes CASTYDSRSTDTQYF.